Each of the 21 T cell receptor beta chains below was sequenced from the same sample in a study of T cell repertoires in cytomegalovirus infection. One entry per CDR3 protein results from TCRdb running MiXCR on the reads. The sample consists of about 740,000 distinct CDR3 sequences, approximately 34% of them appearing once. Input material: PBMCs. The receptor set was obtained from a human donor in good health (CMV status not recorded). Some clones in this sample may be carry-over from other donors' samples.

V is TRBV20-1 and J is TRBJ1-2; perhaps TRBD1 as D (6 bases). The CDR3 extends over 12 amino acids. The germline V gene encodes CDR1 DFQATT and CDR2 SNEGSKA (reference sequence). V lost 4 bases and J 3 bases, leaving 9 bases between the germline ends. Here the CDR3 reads CSAKKGDYGYTF. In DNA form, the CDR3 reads TGCAGTGCTAAAAAGGGGGACTATGGCTACACCTTC.

CDR3 in amino acids: CASSIDRQMNTEAFF. CDR3 coding DNA: TGTGCCAGTAGTATAGATCGACAGATGAACACTGAAGCTTTCTTT. The chain links TRBV19 to TRBJ1-1, with a weak D call TRBD1 (5 bases). Trimming took 0 bases from V and 0 from J, leaving 8 bases between them. Germline CDR1 is LNHDA and CDR2 is SQIVND (reference sequence). The CDR3 is 15 residues long. The full variable domain, its missing parts supplied by reference TRBV19 and TRBJ1-1, is DGGITQSPKYLFRKEGQNVTLSCEQNLNHDAMYWYRQDPGQGLRLIYYSQIVNDFQKGDIAEGYSVSREKKESFPLTVTSAQKNPTAFYLCASSIDRQMNTEAFFGQGTRLTVV.

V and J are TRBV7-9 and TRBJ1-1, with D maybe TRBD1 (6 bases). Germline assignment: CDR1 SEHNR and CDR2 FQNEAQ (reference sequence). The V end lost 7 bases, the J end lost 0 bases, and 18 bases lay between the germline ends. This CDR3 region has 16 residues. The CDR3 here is CASIHTNGQMNTEAFF. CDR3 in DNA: TGTGCCAGCATCCATACAAATGGACAGATGAACACTGAAGCTTTCTTT.

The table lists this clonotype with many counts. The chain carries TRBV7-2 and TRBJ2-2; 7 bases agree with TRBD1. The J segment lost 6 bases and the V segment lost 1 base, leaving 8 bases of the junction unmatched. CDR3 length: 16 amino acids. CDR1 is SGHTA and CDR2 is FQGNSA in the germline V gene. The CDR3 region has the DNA TGTGCCAGCAGCTTAGAGACAGGGTGGGTCGCCGGGGAGCTGTTTTTT. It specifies CASSLETGWVAGELFF.

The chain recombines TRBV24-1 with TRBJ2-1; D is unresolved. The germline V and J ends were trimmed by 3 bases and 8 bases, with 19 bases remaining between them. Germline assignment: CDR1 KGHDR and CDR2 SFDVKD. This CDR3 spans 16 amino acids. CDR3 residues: CATSDGRLLQRYEQFF. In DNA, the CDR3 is TGTGCCACCAGTGATGGACGACTTCTACAGAGGTATGAGCAGTTCTTC.

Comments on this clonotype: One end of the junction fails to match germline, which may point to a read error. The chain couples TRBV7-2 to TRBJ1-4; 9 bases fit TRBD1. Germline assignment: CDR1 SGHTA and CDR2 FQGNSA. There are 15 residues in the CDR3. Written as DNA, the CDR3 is TGTTACAGCAGCTCTTGGGACAGGGTGAATGAAAAACTTTTTTTT. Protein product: CYSSSWDRVNEKLFF.

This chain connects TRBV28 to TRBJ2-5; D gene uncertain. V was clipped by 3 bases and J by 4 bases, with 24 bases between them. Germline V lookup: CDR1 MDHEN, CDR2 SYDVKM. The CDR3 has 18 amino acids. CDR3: CASSLSAGLGSLGETQYF. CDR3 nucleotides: TGTGCCAGCAGTTTGTCTGCCGGGTTGGGCAGTTTGGGAGAGACCCAGTACTTC.

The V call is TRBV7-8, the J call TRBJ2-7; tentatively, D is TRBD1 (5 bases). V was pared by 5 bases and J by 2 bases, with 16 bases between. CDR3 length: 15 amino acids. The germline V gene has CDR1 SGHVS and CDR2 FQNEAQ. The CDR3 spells CASSPVGPPTYEQYF. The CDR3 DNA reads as TGTGCCAGCAGCCCAGTGGGGCCCCCCACCTACGAGCAGTACTTC.

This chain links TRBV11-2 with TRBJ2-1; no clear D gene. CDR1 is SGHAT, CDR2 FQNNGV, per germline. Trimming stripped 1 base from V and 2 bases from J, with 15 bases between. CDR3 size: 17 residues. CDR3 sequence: CASSLVTWYDTYNEQFF. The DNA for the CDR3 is TGTGCCAGCAGCTTAGTCACTTGGTATGACACCTACAATGAGCAGTTCTTC.

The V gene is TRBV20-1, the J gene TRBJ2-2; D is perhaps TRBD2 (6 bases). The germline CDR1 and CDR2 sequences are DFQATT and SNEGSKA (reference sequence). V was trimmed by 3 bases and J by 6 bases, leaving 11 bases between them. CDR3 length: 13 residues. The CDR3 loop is CSARPTSSGELFF. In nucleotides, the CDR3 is TGCAGTGCTAGGCCCACTAGCTCCGGGGAGCTGTTTTTT.

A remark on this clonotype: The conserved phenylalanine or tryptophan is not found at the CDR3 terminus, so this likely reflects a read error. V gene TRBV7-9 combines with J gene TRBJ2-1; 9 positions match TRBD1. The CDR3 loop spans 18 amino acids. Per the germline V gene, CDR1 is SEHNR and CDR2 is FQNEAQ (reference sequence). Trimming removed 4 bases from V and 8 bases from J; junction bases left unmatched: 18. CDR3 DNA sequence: TGTGCCAGCAGCTCCCCTTTGGGGACAGGGAAAGGAGTCGATGAGCAGTTCTTA. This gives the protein CASSSPLGTGKGVDEQFL.

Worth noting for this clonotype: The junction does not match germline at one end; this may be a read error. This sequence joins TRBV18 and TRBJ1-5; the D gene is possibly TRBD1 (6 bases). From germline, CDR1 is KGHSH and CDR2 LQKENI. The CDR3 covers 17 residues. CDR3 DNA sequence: TGTGCCAGCTCACCACAGGGGGGAGAGGATAGCAATCAGCACCAGCATTTT. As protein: CASSPQGGEDSNQHQHF.

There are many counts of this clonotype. The CDR3 DNA is TGTGCCAGCAGCTTAGGGGACAACAATGAGCAGTTCTTC. It specifies CASSLGDNNEQFF. The chain combines TRBV7-2 with TRBJ2-1, with D tentatively TRBD1 (6 bases). V gave up 1 base and J gave up 5 bases, with 6 bases separating them. Per germline, CDR1 SGHTA and CDR2 FQGNSA. There are 13 residues in the CDR3.

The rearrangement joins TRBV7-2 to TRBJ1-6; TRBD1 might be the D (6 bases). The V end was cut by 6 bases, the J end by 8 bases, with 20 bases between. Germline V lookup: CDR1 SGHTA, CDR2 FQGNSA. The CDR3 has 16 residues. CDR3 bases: TGTGCCAGCAGGAACCCAGGGGCCGGTAGGGATTCACCCCTCCACTTT. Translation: CASRNPGAGRDSPLHF. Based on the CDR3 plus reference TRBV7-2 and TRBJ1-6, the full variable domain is GAGVSQSPSNKVTEKGKDVELRCDPISGHTALYWYRQSLGQGLEFLIYFQGNSAPDKSGLPSDRFSAERTGGSVSTLTIQRTQQEDSAVYLCASRNPGAGRDSPLHFGNGTRLTVT.

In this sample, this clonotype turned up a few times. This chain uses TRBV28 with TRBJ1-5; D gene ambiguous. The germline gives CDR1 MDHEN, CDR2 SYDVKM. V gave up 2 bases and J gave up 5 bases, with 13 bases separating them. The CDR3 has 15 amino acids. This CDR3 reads CASSLMAVGDQPQHF. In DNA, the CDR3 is TGTGCCAGCAGTTTAATGGCGGTGGGCGATCAGCCCCAGCATTTT. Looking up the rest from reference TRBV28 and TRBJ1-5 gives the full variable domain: DVKVTQSSRYLVKRTGEKVFLECVQDMDHENMFWYRQDPGLGLRLIYFSYDVKMKEKGDIPEGYSVSREKKERFSLILESASTNQTSMYLCASSLMAVGDQPQHFGDGTRLSIL.

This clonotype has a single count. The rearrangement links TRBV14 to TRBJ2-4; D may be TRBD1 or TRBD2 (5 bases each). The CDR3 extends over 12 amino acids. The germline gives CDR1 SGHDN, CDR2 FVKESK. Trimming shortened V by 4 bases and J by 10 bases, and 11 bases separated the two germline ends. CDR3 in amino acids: CASSPRGGIQYF. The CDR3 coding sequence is TGTGCCAGCAGCCCGAGGGGCGGGATTCAGTACTTC.

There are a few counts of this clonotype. CDR3 DNA: TGTGCCAGTAGTAGGACGGACAGGGGGGCTACACCCCTCCACTTT. It is translated as CASSRTDRGATPLHF. The chain has TRBV19 and TRBJ1-6, with 10 positions matching TRBD1. Unmatched junction bases numbered 8, after V lost 4 bases and J lost 11 bases. Germline V lookup: CDR1 LNHDA, CDR2 SQIVND (reference sequence). This CDR3 is 15 amino acids long.

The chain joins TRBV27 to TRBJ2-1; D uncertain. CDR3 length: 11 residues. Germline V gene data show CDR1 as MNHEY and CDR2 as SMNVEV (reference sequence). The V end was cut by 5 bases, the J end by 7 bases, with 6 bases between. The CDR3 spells CASSQQNEQFF. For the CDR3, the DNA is TGTGCCAGCAGTCAGCAGAATGAGCAGTTCTTC.

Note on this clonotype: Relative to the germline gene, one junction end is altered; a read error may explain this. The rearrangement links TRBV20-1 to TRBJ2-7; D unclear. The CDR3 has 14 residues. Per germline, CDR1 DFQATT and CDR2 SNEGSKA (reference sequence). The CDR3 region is CSAIHPGSSYDQYF. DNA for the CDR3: TGCAGTGCCATCCATCCCGGGTCCTCCTACGATCAGTACTTC.

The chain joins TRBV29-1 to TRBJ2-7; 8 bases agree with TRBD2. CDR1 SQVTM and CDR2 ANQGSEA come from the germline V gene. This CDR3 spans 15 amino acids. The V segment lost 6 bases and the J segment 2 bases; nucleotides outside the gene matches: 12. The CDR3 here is CSVGITSGTTYEQYF. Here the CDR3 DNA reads TGCAGCGTAGGCATAACTAGCGGAACAACCTACGAGCAGTACTTC.

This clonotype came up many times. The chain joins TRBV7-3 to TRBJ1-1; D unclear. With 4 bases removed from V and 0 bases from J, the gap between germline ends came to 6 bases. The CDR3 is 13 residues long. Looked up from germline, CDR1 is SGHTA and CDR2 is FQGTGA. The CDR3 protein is CASSSALNTEAFF. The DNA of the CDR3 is TGTGCCAGCAGCTCGGCCCTGAACACTGAAGCTTTCTTT.